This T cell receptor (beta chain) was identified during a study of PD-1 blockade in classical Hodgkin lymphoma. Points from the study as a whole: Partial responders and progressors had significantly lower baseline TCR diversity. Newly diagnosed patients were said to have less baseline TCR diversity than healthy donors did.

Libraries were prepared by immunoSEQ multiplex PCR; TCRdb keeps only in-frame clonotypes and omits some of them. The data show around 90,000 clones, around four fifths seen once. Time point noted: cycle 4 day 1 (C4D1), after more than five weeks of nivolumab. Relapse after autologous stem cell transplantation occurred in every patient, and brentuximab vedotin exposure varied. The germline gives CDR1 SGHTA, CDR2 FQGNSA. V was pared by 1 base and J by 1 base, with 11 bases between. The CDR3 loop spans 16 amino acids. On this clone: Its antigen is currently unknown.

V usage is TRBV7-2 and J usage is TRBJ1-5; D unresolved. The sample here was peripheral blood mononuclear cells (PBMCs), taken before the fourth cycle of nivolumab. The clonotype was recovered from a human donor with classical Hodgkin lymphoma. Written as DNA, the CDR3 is TGTGCCAGCAGCTTAGTTGGGAGTAACAGCAATCAGCCCCAGCATTTT. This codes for CASSLVGSNSNQPQHF.